A single sample is the source of the 15 T cell receptor beta chains below, sequenced in a study of blood T cell repertoires in COVID-19. The repertoire was sequenced with immunoSEQ multiplex PCR; TCRdb's copy has only in-frame clones and lacks some. The table has approximately 250,000 clones, about 90% seen once. What was sequenced was PBMCs or T cells enriched from blood (not recorded which). The origin of the receptors is a woman in her forties who had been exposed to COVID-19.

The chain joins TRBV18 to TRBJ2-7; 8 nucleotides line up with TRBD1. V was clipped by 7 bases and J by 1 base; unmatched bases: 9. The germline V gene has CDR1 KGHSH and CDR2 LQKENI. CDR3 length: 15 residues. The CDR3, as DNA: TGTGCCAGCTGTCCCCAGGACAGGGCTTCCTACGAGCAGTACGTC. Translation: CASCPQDRASYEQYV.

The V gene is TRBV12-3 or TRBV12-4, the J gene TRBJ1-1; possibly TRBD1 for D (5 bases). The V end lost 6 bases, the J end lost 2 bases, and 10 bases lay between the germline ends. CDR3 length: 13 amino acids. Written as DNA, the CDR3 is TGTGCCAGCAGAACTGACAGCAACACTGAAGCTTTCTTT. It yields the protein CASRTDSNTEAFF.

This chain connects TRBV9 to TRBJ2-7; a weak D match, TRBD1 (5 bases). CDR1 is SGDLS and CDR2 is YYNGEE in the germline V gene. The germline V and J ends were trimmed by 3 bases and 2 bases, with 15 bases remaining between them. The CDR3 runs 15 residues. The CDR3 region is CASSAAGAGTYEQYF. The CDR3 bases are TGTGCCAGCAGCGCGGCTGGGGCAGGAACCTACGAGCAGTACTTC.

V usage is TRBV5-3 and J usage is TRBJ2-1; D ambiguous. TRBV5-3 is an ORF, with its function uncertain. Between the trimmed V and J ends, which lost 0 bases and 3 bases, there was a span of 25 bases. The CDR3 covers 20 residues. As DNA, the CDR3 is TGTGCCAGAAGCTTGGATCCGGGTCACCCAAATACCCCCCTCTACAATGAGCAGTTCTTC. Amino acid sequence: CARSLDPGHPNTPLYNEQFF.

This sequence joins TRBV6-2 or TRBV6-3 and TRBJ2-7; 7 bases are shared with TRBD1. Looked up from germline, CDR1 is MNHEY and CDR2 is SVGEGT. V gave up 5 bases and J gave up 1 base; unmatched junction bases: 8. CDR3 length: 15 residues. The CDR3 nucleotides are TGTGCCAGCAGTAGGACAGGCCCGGGGTCCTACGAGCAGTACGTC. Encoded protein: CASSRTGPGSYEQYV.

This rearrangement joins TRBV5-1 to TRBJ2-3; D might be TRBD2 (5 bases). Germline-derived CDR1 and CDR2 are SGHRS and YFSETQ. The CDR3 is made up of 18 amino acids. The V end was cut by 5 bases, the J end by 1 base, with 23 bases between. CDR3 sequence reads: CASRASGLGRFGTDTQYF. In nucleotides, the CDR3 is TGCGCCAGCAGGGCGTCGGGATTGGGCCGTTTTGGCACAGATACGCAGTATTTT.

The chain carries TRBV11-2 and TRBJ1-1; TRBD1 aligns across 8 bases. Germline V lookup: CDR1 SGHAT, CDR2 FQNNGV. J was trimmed by 4 bases and V by 3 bases; bases with no gene match: 4. This CDR3 has 14 amino acids. CDR3 amino acids: CASSFRQGRTEAFF. The CDR3 bases are TGTGCCAGCAGCTTTAGACAGGGGCGCACTGAAGCTTTCTTT.

In its sample, this clone was seen once. This chain links TRBV6-6 with TRBJ1-2; D uncertain. Trimming left V 8 bases short and J 2 bases short, with 9 bases between. From germline, CDR1 is MNHNY and CDR2 SVGAGI (reference sequence). CDR3 length: 12 amino acids. The CDR3 DNA reads as TGTGCCAGCGGGCAGGTCAACTATGGCTACACCTTC. Translating gives CASGQVNYGYTF.

This chain connects TRBV28 to TRBJ2-5; D perhaps matches TRBD1 (6 bases). In germline, CDR1 is MDHEN, CDR2 SYDVKM. This CDR3 has 14 residues. V lost 7 bases and J lost 2, with 14 bases in between. The CDR3 nucleotides read TGTGCCAGCACGGAAACCGGGACACAAGAGACCCAGTACTTC. Residues: CASTETGTQETQYF.

The V and J genes are TRBV11-3 and TRBJ1-1, with a weak D call TRBD1 (6 bases). This CDR3 has 15 residues. CDR1 and CDR2 from the germline V gene are SGHNT and YENEEA. Trimming took 0 bases from V and 1 from J, leaving 9 bases between them. CDR3 region: CASSLDGQPNTEAFF. CDR3 bases: TGTGCCAGCAGCTTAGACGGACAGCCGAACACTGAAGCTTTCTTT.

The V and J genes are TRBV18 and TRBJ2-1; possible D gene TRBD1, 6 bases. This CDR3 spans 14 amino acids. Looked up from germline, CDR1 is KGHSH and CDR2 is LQKENI. V was trimmed by 6 bases and J by 2 bases, leaving 11 bases between them. The CDR3 DNA follows: TGTGCCAGCTCCGAGGACAGTCCCTACAATGAGCAGTTCTTC. It is translated as CASSEDSPYNEQFF.

The chain has TRBV6-6 and TRBJ1-1; 8 bases are a match to TRBD1. After removal of 7 bases from V and 4 bases from J, the junction contained 11 bases not matched to a gene. The V gene's germline CDR1 is MNHNY and CDR2 SVGAGI (reference sequence). This CDR3 has 15 residues. The CDR3, as DNA: TGTGCCAGCAACAAGGGACAGGTGGGGGGCACTGAAGCTTTCTTT. This codes for CASNKGQVGGTEAFF.

The chain employs TRBV4-3 and TRBJ2-5; 9 bases line up with TRBD2. This CDR3 contains 15 residues. From germline, CDR1 is LGHNA and CDR2 YSLEER. With V trimmed by 3 bases and J by 4 bases, 6 bases remained unmatched. CDR3 nucleotide sequence: TGCGCCAGCAGCCAGCTAGCGGGGCCCGGAGAGACCCAGTACTTC. As protein: CASSQLAGPGETQYF.

The V gene is TRBV4-2, the J gene TRBJ2-6, with 7 nucleotides matching TRBD1. Germline CDR1 LGHNA, CDR2 YNFKEQ. The CDR3 spans 16 residues. After removal of 4 bases from V and 5 bases from J, the junction contained 8 bases not matched to a gene. The CDR3 nucleotides read TGTGCCAGCAGCCTAAGTCGACAGGGTTGGGCCAACGTCCTGACTTTC. Translating gives CASSLSRQGWANVLTF.

The chain carries TRBV11-2 and TRBJ2-1, with D possibly TRBD1 on 5 matching bases. CDR1 is SGHAT and CDR2 is FQNNGV in the germline V gene. There are 13 residues in the CDR3. The V end was cut by 1 base, the J end by 7 bases, with 8 bases between. CDR3 bases: TGTGCCAGCAGCTTAGGGGGCGGAAATGAGCAGTTCTTC. This gives the protein CASSLGGGNEQFF.